These 6 T cell receptor beta chains were all obtained from the same sample, sequenced in a study of radiotherapy plus CTLA-4 blockade in lung cancer. Here immunoSEQ multiplex PCR was the method, and the copy in TCRdb shows in-frame clones only, minus some. The table lists 35,000 to 40,000 clones, 80% to 90% of them singletons. The specimen was peripheral blood, collected from a patient treated with radiotherapy plus ipilimumab. The receptors stem from a human donor with non-small cell lung cancer whose response to radiotherapy plus ipilimumab could not be evaluated.

The CDR3 nucleotides are TGTGCCAGCGGACAGGGTACCCCCTATAATTCACCCCTCCACTTT. Amino acids: CASGQGTPYNSPLHF. The rearrangement joins TRBV6-5 to TRBJ1-6, with 8 bases aligning to TRBD1. J was trimmed by 2 bases and V by 8 bases; bases with no gene match: 5. Germline V CDR1 and CDR2: MNHEY, SVGAGI. This CDR3 has 15 amino acids.

The chain uses TRBV19 and TRBJ2-2; the D gene is possibly TRBD2 (6 bases). Per germline, CDR1 LNHDA and CDR2 SQIVND (reference sequence). V gave up 0 bases and J gave up 6 bases, with 11 bases separating them. This CDR3 has 15 residues. CDR3 protein: CASSIDGGVPGELFF. The CDR3 nucleotides read TGTGCCAGTAGTATAGATGGCGGGGTACCCGGGGAGCTGTTTTTT.

J is TRBJ2-1 and V is TRBV7-8; 10 positions match TRBD2. This CDR3 region has 15 residues. The germline V gene encodes CDR1 SGHVS and CDR2 FQNEAQ. J gave up 9 bases and V 5 bases, and 10 bases lay outside the gene matches. The CDR3 nucleotides read TGTGCCAGCAGCAAACTAGCGGGGTGGGGGACTGAGCAGTTCTTC. This encodes CASSKLAGWGTEQFF.

V and J are TRBV7-2 and TRBJ2-5; TRBD2 agrees at 8 bases. The germline V gene has CDR1 SGHTA and CDR2 FQGNSA. After removal of 5 bases from V and 4 bases from J, the junction contained 12 bases not matched to a gene. The CDR3 has 16 amino acids. CDR3 coding DNA: TGTGCCAGCAGCCCCCGTGCGGGAGGAATCCGAGAGACCCAGTACTTC. As protein: CASSPRAGGIRETQYF.

The chain has TRBV7-6 and TRBJ2-5, with 10 bases aligning to TRBD2. J was trimmed by 2 bases and V by 2 bases; bases with no gene match: 2. CDR1 and CDR2 from the germline V gene are SGHVS and FNYEAQ. The CDR3 extends over 15 amino acids. The CDR3 DNA is TGTGCCAGCAGCTTAACTAGCGGGGAACAAGAGACCCAGTACTTC. Translated, it gives CASSLTSGEQETQYF. Full variable domain (outside the CDR3, taken from reference TRBV7-6 and TRBJ2-5): GAGVSQSPRYKVTKRGQDVALRCDPISGHVSLYWYRQALGQGPEFLTYFNYEAQQDKSGLPNDRFSAERPEGSISTLTIQRTEQRDSAMYRCASSLTSGEQETQYFGPGTRLLVL.

The V call is TRBV28, the J call TRBJ2-2; the D gene is possibly TRBD2 (7 bases). Per germline, CDR1 MDHEN and CDR2 SYDVKM. V lost 9 bases and J lost 1, with 15 bases in between. The CDR3 consists of 15 residues. CDR3 in DNA: TGTGCCAGTTCATGGGGGGGCTTGAACACCGGGGAGCTGTTTTTT. This codes for CASSWGGLNTGELFF. The variable domain in full, completed from reference TRBV28 and TRBJ2-2, reads DVKVTQSSRYLVKRTGEKVFLECVQDMDHENMFWYRQDPGLGLRLIYFSYDVKMKEKGDIPEGYSVSREKKERFSLILESASTNQTSMYLCASSWGGLNTGELFFGEGSRLTVL.